This is a list of T cell receptor beta chains from one sample in a study of cytomegalovirus exposure and HLA in healthy donors. Data came from immunoSEQ multiplex PCR; TCRdb stores just in-frame clones and leaves some out. The sample gives some 160,000 clones, 84% of which show up once; 6.4% is in the top ten. Sequenced: PBMCs. Receptor source: a man aged 45 to 65 in good health and CMV-seropositive. CDR3s include the opening cysteine and the closing phenylalanine or tryptophan. D genes are given only for firm matches.

cdr3_aa: CASSTPRGMTGELFF
j_call: TRBJ2-2
v_call: TRBV6-5
d_call: NA

cdr3_aa: CASSLGPGTGFPEQFF
j_call: TRBJ2-1
v_call: TRBV7-3
d_call: TRBD1

cdr3_aa: CASSPLEGAYGYTF
j_call: TRBJ1-2
v_call: TRBV5-1
d_call: NA

cdr3_aa: CASSATGGIDQPQHF
j_call: TRBJ1-5
v_call: TRBV2
d_call: TRBD1

cdr3_aa: CASSSTGTSGGYEQYF
j_call: TRBJ2-7
v_call: TRBV5-1
d_call: TRBD2

cdr3_aa: CASSFPGQGEFF
j_call: TRBJ1-1
v_call: TRBV27
d_call: TRBD1

cdr3_aa: CASSPVGETQYF
j_call: TRBJ2-5
v_call: TRBV7-9
d_call: NA

cdr3_aa: CASFFARGTQETQYF
j_call: TRBJ2-5
v_call: TRBV6-5
d_call: TRBD1

cdr3_aa: CASSPAGLAGVDEQFF
j_call: TRBJ2-1
v_call: TRBV5-4
d_call: TRBD2

cdr3_aa: CASSTEGANYGYTF
j_call: TRBJ1-2
v_call: TRBV7-2
d_call: NA

cdr3_aa: CASRAGTGSNQPQHF
j_call: TRBJ1-5
v_call: TRBV2
d_call: TRBD1

cdr3_aa: CASSLLSHSGRKETQYF
j_call: TRBJ2-5
v_call: TRBV7-8
d_call: TRBD2

cdr3_aa: CSSSLLQFYGYTF
j_call: TRBJ1-2
v_call: TRBV7-9
d_call: NA

cdr3_aa: CASSHWVGGTEAFF
j_call: TRBJ1-1
v_call: TRBV14
d_call: NA

cdr3_aa: CASSGREGDTGELFF
j_call: TRBJ2-2
v_call: TRBV11-2
d_call: NA

cdr3_aa: CASSGQGIYEQYF
j_call: TRBJ2-7
v_call: TRBV18
d_call: TRBD1

cdr3_aa: CASSEGDRMNTEAFF
j_call: TRBJ1-1
v_call: TRBV6-1
d_call: TRBD1

cdr3_aa: CASSPGHLGNTIYF
j_call: TRBJ1-3
v_call: TRBV6-1
d_call: NA

cdr3_aa: CASSVEAATDTQYF
j_call: TRBJ2-3
v_call: TRBV9
d_call: NA

cdr3_aa: CAWVDRADTEAFF
j_call: TRBJ1-1
v_call: TRBV30
d_call: TRBD1

cdr3_aa: CASSLSPGQGFTDTQYF
j_call: TRBJ2-3
v_call: TRBV11-2
d_call: TRBD1

cdr3_aa: CAITGTGELFF
j_call: TRBJ2-2
v_call: TRBV6-6
d_call: NA

cdr3_aa: CASSIQGAGTEAFF
j_call: TRBJ1-1
v_call: TRBV19
d_call: TRBD1

cdr3_aa: CASSLLGTGGTDTQYF
j_call: TRBJ2-3
v_call: TRBV7-6
d_call: TRBD1

cdr3_aa: CASSLDRESYGYTF
j_call: TRBJ1-2
v_call: TRBV5-4
d_call: NA

cdr3_aa: CASSQPQTGSSNQPQHF
j_call: TRBJ1-5
v_call: TRBV23-1
d_call: NA

cdr3_aa: CASSIEVAGATDTQYF
j_call: TRBJ2-3
v_call: TRBV18
d_call: TRBD2

cdr3_aa: CASSYRAGGPTDTQYF
j_call: TRBJ2-3
v_call: TRBV6-6
d_call: TRBD2

cdr3_aa: CASSPHPQGVKTLHF
j_call: TRBJ1-6
v_call: TRBV14
d_call: NA

cdr3_aa: CASSQAGGNSPLHF
j_call: TRBJ1-6
v_call: TRBV14
d_call: TRBD1

cdr3_aa: CASSEGATGYGYTF
j_call: TRBJ1-2
v_call: TRBV6-1
d_call: NA

cdr3_aa: CASSVGTAGSYEQYF
j_call: TRBJ2-7
v_call: TRBV7-9
d_call: TRBD1

cdr3_aa: CASSPRQGGYEQFF
j_call: TRBJ2-1
v_call: TRBV18
d_call: TRBD1

cdr3_aa: CASSLGSGGSYNEQFF
j_call: TRBJ2-1
v_call: TRBV11-2
d_call: TRBD2

cdr3_aa: CASSMGRGPQETQYF
j_call: TRBJ2-5
v_call: TRBV19
d_call: NA

cdr3_aa: CASSMGQGGTGELFF
j_call: TRBJ2-2
v_call: TRBV6-1
d_call: TRBD1

cdr3_aa: CASSADSPVSGNTIYF
j_call: TRBJ1-3
v_call: TRBV9
d_call: NA

cdr3_aa: CASSPTRQGGETQYF
j_call: TRBJ2-5
v_call: TRBV18
d_call: TRBD1

cdr3_aa: CASSPLRDRGLDTQYF
j_call: TRBJ2-3
v_call: TRBV18
d_call: TRBD1

cdr3_aa: CASGLTPTSQGLSGNTIYF
j_call: TRBJ1-3
v_call: TRBV12-5
d_call: NA

cdr3_aa: CASRARPSFNYGYTF
j_call: TRBJ1-2
v_call: TRBV2
d_call: NA